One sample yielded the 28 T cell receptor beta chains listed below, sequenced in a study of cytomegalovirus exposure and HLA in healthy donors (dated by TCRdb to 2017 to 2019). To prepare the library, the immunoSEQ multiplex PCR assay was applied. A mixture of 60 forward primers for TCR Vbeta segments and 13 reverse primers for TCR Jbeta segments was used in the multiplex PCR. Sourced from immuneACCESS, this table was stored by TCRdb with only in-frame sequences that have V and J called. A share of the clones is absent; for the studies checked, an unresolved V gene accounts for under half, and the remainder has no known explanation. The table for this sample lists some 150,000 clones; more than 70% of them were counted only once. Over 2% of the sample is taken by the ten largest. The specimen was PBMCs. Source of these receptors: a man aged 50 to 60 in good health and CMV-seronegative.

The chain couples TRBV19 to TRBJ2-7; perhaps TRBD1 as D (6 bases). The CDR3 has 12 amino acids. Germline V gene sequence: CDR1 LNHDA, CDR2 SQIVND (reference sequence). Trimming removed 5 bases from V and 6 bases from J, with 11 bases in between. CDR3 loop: CASSPTGSEQYF. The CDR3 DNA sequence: TGTGCCAGTAGTCCCACAGGGTCCGAGCAGTACTTC.

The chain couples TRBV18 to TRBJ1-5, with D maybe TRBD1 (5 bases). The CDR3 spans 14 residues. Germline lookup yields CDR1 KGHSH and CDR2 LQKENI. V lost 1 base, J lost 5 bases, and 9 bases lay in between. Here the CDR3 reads CASSPQIGDQPQHF. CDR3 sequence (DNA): TGTGCCAGCTCACCACAGATAGGGGATCAGCCCCAGCATTTT.

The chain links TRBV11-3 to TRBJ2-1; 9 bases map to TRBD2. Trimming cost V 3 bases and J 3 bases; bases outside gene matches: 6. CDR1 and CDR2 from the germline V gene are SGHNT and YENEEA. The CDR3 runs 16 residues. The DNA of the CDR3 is TGTGCCAGCAGCTTCGGTTGGCGGGGGGGCTACAATGAGCAGTTCTTC. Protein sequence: CASSFGWRGGYNEQFF.

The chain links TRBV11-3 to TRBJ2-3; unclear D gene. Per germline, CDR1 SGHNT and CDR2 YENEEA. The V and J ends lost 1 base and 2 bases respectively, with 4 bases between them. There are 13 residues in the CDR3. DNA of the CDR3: TGTGCCAGCAGCTTAGCACACACAGATACGCAGTATTTT. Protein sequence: CASSLAHTDTQYF.

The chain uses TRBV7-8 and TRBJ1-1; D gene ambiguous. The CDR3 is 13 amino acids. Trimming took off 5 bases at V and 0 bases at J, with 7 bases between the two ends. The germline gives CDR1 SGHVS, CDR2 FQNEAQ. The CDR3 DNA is TGTGCCAGCAGCGCCAGTATGAACACTGAAGCTTTCTTT. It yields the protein CASSASMNTEAFF.

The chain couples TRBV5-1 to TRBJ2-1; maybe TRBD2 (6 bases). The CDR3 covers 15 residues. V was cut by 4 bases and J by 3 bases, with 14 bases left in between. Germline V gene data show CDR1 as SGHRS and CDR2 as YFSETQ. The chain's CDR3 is CASSQGGEVYNEQFF. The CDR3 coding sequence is TGCGCCAGCAGCCAAGGCGGGGAGGTCTACAATGAGCAGTTCTTC.

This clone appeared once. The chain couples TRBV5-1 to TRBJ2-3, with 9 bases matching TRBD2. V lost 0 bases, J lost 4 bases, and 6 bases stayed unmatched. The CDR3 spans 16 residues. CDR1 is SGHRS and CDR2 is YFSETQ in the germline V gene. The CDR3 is CASSLEGGRAADTQYF. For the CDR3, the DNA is TGCGCCAGCAGCTTGGAGGGCGGGAGGGCCGCAGATACGCAGTATTTT.

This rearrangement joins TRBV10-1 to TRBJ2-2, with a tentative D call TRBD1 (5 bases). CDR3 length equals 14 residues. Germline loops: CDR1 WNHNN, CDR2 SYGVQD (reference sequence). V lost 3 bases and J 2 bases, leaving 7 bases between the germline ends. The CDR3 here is CASSDRANTGELFF. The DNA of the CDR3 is TGCGCCAGCAGTGACAGGGCCAACACCGGGGAGCTGTTTTTT.

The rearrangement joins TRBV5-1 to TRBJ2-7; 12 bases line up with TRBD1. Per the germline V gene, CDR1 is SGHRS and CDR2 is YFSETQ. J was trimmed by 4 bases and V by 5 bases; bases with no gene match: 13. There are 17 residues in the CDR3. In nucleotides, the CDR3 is TGCGCCAGCAGGCAAGATTCCCGGGACAGGGGGCTTTACGAGCAGTACTTC. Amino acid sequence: CASRQDSRDRGLYEQYF.

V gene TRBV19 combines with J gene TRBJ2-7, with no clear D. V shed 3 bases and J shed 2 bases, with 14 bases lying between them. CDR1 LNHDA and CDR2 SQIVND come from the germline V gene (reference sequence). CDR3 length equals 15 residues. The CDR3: CASSITVNSPYEQYF. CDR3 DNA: TGTGCCAGTAGTATTACGGTGAACTCTCCCTACGAGCAGTACTTC.

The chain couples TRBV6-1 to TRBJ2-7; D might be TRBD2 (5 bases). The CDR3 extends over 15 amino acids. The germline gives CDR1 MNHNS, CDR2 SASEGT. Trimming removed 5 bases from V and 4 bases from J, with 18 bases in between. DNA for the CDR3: TGTGCCAGCAGTCCGAGGGAGACTGGAACTTACGAGCAGTACTTC. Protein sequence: CASSPRETGTYEQYF.

DNA for the CDR3: TGTGCTAGTGGTTTGGTACTGGGAGCGGGCTCTGGGGCCAACGTCCTGACTTTC. It translates to CASGLVLGAGSGANVLTF. The chain carries TRBV12-5 and TRBJ2-6, with D perhaps TRBD2 (6 bases). Trimming shortened V by 0 bases and J by 0 bases, and 12 bases separated the two germline ends. The CDR3 extends over 18 amino acids. The V gene's germline CDR1 is LGHNT and CDR2 FRNRAP.

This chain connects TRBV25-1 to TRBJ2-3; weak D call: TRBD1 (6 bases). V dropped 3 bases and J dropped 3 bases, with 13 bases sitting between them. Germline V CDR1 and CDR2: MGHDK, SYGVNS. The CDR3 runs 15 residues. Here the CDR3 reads CASSDQGKGTDTQYF. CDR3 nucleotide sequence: TGTGCCAGCAGTGACCAGGGGAAGGGGACAGATACGCAGTATTTT.

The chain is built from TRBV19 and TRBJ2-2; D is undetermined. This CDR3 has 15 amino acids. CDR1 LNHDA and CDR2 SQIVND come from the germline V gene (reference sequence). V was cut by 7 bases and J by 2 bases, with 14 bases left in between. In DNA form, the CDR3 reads TGTGCCAGTATGTCCCAAGAGGTCAACACCGGGGAGCTGTTTTTT. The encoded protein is CASMSQEVNTGELFF.

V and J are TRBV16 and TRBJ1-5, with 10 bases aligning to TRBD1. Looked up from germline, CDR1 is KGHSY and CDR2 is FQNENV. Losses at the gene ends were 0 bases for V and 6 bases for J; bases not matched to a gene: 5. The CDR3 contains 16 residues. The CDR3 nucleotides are TGTGCCAGCAGCCAATCCCAAGGGACAGGGGTTCAGCCCCAGCATTTT. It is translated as CASSQSQGTGVQPQHF.

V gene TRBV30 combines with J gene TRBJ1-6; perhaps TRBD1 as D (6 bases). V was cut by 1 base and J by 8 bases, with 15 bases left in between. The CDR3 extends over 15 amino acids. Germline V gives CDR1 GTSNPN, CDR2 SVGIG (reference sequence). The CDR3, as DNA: TGTGCCTGGAGTGGGGGGCAGGGGTTCGATTCACCCCTCCACTTT. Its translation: CAWSGGQGFDSPLHF.

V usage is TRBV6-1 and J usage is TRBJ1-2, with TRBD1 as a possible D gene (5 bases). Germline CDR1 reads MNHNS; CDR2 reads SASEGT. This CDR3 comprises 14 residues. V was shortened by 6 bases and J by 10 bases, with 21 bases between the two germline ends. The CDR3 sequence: CASSKQESLGLYTF. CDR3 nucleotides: TGTGCCAGCAGCAAACAGGAGAGTTTGGGCCTCTACACCTTC.

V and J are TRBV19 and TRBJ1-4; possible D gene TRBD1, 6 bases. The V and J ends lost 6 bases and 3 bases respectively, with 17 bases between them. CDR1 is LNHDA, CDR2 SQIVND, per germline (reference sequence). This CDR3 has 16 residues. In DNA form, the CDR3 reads TGTGCCAGTAGACTGCACAGGGCTACTCCTAATGAAAAACTGTTTTTT. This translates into CASRLHRATPNEKLFF.

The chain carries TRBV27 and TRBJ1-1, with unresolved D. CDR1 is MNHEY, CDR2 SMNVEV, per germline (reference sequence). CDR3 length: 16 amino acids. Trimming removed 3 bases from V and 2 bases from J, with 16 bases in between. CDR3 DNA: TGTGCCAGCAGTTTCGGGGTCCCCCCTATTAACACTGAAGCTTTCTTT. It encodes CASSFGVPPINTEAFF.

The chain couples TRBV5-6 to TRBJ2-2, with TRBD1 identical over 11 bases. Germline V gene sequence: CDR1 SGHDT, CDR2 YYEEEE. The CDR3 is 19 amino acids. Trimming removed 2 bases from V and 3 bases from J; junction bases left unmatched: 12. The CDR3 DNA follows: TGTGCCAGCAGCTTATATAATCCGGGGACAGGGGGATACACCGGGGAGCTGTTTTTT. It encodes CASSLYNPGTGGYTGELFF. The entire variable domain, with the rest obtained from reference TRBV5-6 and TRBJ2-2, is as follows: DAGVTQSPTHLIKTRGQQVTLRCSPKSGHDTVSWYQQALGQGPQFIFQYYEEEERQRGNFPDRFSGHQFPNYSSELNVNALLLGDSALYLCASSLYNPGTGGYTGELFFGEGSRLTVL.

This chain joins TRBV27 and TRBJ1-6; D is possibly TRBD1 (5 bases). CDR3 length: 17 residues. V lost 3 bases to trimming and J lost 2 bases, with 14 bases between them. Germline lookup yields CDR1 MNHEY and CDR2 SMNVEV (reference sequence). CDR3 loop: CASSFWQGATYNSPLHF. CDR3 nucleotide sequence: TGTGCCAGCAGTTTCTGGCAGGGCGCAACCTATAATTCACCCCTCCACTTT.

In DNA form, the CDR3 reads TGTGCCAGCAGCACTACAGGGGGTGACACTGAAGCTTTCTTT. Translation gives CASSTTGGDTEAFF. The V gene is TRBV7-3, the J gene TRBJ1-1; 8 bases are a match to TRBD1. J was trimmed by 3 bases and V by 5 bases; bases with no gene match: 5. CDR3 length equals 14 residues. The V gene's germline CDR1 is SGHTA and CDR2 FQGTGA.

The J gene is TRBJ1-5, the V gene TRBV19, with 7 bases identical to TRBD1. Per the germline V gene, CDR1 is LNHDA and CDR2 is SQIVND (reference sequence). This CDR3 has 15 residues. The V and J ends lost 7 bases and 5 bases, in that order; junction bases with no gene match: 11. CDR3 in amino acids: CASNPRDSRDQPQHF. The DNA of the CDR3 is TGTGCCAGTAATCCCCGGGACAGTAGGGATCAGCCCCAGCATTTT. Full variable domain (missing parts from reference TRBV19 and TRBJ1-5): DGGITQSPKYLFRKEGQNVTLSCEQNLNHDAMYWYRQDPGQGLRLIYYSQIVNDFQKGDIAEGYSVSREKKESFPLTVTSAQKNPTAFYLCASNPRDSRDQPQHFGDGTRLSIL.

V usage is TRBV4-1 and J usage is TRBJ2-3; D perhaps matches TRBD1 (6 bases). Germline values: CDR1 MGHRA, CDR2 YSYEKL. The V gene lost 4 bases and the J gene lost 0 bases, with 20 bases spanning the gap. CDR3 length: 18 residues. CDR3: CASSLTEAGTYSTDTQYF. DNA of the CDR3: TGCGCCAGCAGCCTAACCGAAGCCGGGACATATAGCACAGATACGCAGTATTTT.

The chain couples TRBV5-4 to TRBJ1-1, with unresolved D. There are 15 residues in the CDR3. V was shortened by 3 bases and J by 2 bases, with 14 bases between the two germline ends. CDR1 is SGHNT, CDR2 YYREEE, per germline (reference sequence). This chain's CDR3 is CASSSKLGRNTEAFF. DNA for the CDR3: TGTGCCAGCAGCTCAAAGTTGGGGAGAAACACTGAAGCTTTCTTT.

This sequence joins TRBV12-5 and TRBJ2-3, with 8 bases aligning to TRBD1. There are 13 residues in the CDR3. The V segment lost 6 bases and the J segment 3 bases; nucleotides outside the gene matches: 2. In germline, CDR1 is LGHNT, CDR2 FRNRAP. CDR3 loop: CASGTGVTDTQYF. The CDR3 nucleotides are TGTGCTAGTGGGACAGGGGTGACAGATACGCAGTATTTT.

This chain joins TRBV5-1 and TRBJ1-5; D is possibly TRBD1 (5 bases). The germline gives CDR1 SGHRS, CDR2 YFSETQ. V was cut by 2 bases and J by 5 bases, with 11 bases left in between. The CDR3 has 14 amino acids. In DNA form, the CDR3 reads TGCGCCAGCAGCTTAGGTCTAGGGGATCAGCCCCAGCATTTT. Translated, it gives CASSLGLGDQPQHF.

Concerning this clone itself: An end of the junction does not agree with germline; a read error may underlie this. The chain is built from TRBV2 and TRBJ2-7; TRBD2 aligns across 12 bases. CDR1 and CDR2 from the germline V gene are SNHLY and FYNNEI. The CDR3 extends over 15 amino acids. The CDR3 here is CASREGTSGPYEQYF. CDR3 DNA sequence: TGTGCCAGCAGGGAAGGGACTAGCGGGCCCTACGAGCAGTACTTC. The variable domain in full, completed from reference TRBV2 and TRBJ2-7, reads EPEVTQTPSHQVTQMGQEVILRCVPISNHLYFYWYRQILGQKVEFLVSFYNNEISEKSEIFDDQFSVERPDGSNFTLKIRSTKLEDSAMYFCASREGTSGPYEQYFGPGTRLTVT.